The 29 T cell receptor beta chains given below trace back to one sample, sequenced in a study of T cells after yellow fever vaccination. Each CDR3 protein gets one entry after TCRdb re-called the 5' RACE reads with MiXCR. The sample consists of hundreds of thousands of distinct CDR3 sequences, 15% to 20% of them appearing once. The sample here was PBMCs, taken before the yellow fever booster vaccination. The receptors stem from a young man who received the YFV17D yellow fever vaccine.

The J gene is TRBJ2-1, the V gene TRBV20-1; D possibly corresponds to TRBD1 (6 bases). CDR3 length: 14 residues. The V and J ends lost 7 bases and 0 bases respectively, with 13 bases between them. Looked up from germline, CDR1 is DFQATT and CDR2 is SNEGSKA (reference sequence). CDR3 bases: TGCAGTGTAATAGACAGGAGCTCCTACAATGAGCAGTTCTTC. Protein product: CSVIDRSSYNEQFF.

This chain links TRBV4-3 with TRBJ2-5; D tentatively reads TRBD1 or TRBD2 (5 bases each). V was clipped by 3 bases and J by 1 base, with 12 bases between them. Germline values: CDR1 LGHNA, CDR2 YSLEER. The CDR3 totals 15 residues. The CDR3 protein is CASSQVRDGQETQYF. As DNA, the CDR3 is TGCGCCAGCAGCCAGGTCCGGGACGGCCAAGAGACCCAGTACTTC.

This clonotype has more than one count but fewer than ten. The CDR3 nucleotides read TGTGCCAGCAGCGTAGATGCGTGGTCTGGCTACACCTTC. The encoded protein is CASSVDAWSGYTF. The chain combines TRBV9 with TRBJ1-2, with no clear D. CDR1 SGDLS and CDR2 YYNGEE come from the germline V gene. CDR3 length equals 13 residues. V gave up 0 bases and J gave up 7 bases, with 10 bases separating them.

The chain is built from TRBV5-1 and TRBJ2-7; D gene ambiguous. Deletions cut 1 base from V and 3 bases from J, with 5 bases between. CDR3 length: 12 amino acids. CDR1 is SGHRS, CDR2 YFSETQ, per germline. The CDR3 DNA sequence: TGCGCCAGCAGCTTGCGCGTCTACGAGCAGTACGTC. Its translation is CASSLRVYEQYV.

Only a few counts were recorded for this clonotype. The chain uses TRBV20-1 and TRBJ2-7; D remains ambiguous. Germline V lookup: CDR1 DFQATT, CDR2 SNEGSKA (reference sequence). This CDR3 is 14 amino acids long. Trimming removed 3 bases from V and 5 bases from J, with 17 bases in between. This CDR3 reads CSASYPLGINEQYV. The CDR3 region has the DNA TGCAGTGCTAGCTACCCCCTGGGTATTAACGAGCAGTACGTC.

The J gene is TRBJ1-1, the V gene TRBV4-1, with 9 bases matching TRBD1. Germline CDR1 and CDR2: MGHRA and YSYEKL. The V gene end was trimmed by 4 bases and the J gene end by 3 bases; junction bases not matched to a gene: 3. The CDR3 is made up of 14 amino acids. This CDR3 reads CASSRGDRDTEAFF. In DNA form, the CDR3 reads TGCGCCAGCAGCCGCGGGGACAGGGACACTGAAGCTTTCTTT.

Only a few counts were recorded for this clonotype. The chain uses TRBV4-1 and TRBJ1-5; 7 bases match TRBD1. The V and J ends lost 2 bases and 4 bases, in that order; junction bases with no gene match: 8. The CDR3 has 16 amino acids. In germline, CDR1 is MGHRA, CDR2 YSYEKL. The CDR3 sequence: CASSQIGTAENQPQHF. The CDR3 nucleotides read TGCGCCAGCAGCCAAATCGGGACAGCCGAGAATCAGCCCCAGCATTTT.

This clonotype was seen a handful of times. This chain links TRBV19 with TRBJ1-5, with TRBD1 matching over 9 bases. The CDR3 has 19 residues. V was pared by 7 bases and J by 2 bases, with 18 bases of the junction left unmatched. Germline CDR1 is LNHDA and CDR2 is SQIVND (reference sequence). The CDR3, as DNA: TGTGCCAGTACTCAGAAGGTTGGGACAGGGACTTATGGCAATCAGCCCCAGCATTTT. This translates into CASTQKVGTGTYGNQPQHF.

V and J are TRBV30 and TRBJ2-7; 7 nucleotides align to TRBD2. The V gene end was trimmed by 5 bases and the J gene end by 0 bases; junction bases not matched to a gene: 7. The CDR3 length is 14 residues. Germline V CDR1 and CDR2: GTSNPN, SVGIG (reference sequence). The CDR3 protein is CAWEIGGGSYEQYF. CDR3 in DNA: TGTGCCTGGGAGATTGGCGGGGGCTCCTACGAGCAGTACTTC.

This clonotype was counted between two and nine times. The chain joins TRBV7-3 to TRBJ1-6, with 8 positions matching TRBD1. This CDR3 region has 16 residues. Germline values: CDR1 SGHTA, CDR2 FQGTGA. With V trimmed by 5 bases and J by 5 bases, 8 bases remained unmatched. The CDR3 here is CASSRTGRRDNSPLHF. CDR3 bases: TGTGCCAGCAGCAGGACAGGGAGAAGAGATAATTCACCCCTCCACTTT.

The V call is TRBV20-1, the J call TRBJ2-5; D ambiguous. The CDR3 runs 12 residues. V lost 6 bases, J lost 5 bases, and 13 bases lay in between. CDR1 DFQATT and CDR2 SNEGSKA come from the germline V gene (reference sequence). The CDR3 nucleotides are TGCAGTGCGCGGACGGTGAGGGAGACCCAGTACTTC. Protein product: CSARTVRETQYF.

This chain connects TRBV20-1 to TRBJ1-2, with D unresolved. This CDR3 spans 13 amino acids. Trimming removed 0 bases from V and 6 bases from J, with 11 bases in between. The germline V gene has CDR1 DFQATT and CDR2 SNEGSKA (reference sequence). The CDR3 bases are TGCAGTGCTAGAGATATCACAGACGATGGCTACACCTTC. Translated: CSARDITDDGYTF.

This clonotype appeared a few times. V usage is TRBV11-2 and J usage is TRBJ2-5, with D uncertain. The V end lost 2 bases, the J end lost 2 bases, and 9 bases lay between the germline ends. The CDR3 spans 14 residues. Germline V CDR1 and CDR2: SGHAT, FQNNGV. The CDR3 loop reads CASSLYGRQETQYF. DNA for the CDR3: TGTGCCAGCAGCTTATATGGCAGACAAGAGACCCAGTACTTC.

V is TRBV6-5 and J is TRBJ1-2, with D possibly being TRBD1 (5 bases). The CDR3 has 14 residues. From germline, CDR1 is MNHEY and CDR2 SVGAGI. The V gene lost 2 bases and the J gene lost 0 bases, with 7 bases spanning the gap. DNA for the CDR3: TGTGCCAGCAGTTACGGGGGAGCTAACTATGGCTACACCTTC. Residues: CASSYGGANYGYTF.

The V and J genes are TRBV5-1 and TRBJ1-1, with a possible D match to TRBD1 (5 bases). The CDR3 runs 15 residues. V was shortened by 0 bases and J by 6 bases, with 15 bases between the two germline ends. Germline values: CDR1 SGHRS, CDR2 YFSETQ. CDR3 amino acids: CASSLAAGRGSEAFF. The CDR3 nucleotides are TGCGCCAGCAGCTTGGCAGCAGGGCGGGGATCTGAAGCTTTCTTT.

The CDR3 sequence is CATSDRRTDTQYF. Written as DNA, the CDR3 is TGTGCCACCAGTGACAGGCGCACAGATACGCAGTATTTT. This chain connects TRBV24-1 to TRBJ2-3, with no clear D. The ends were cut back, 4 bases at V and 1 base at J, with 5 bases in the middle. This CDR3 spans 13 amino acids. Germline-derived CDR1 and CDR2 are KGHDR and SFDVKD.

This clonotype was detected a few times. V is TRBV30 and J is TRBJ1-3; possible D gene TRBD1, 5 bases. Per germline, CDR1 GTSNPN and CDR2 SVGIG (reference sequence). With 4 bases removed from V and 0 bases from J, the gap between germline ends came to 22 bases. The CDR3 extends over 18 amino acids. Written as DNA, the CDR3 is TGTGCCTGGACCACCGGGACTCACTCCCCCCTCTCTGGAAACACCATATATTTT. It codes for CAWTTGTHSPLSGNTIYF.

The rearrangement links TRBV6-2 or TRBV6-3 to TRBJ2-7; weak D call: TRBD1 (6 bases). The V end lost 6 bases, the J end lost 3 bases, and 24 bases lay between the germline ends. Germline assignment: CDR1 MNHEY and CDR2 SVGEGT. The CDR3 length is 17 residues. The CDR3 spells CASSRGTPDLESYEQYF. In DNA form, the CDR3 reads TGTGCCAGCAGCCGTGGGACACCCGATCTCGAAAGCTACGAGCAGTACTTC.

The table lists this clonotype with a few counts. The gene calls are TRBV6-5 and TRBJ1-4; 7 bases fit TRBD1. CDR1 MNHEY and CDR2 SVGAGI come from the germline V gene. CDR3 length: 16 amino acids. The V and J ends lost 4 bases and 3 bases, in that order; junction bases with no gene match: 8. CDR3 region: CASSSQGLPANEKLFF. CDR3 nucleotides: TGTGCCAGCAGTTCACAGGGGCTCCCGGCTAATGAAAAACTGTTTTTT.

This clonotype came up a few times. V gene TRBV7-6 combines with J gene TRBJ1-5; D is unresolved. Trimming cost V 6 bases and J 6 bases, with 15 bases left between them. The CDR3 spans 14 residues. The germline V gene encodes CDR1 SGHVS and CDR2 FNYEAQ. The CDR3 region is CASSPGPVGQPQHF. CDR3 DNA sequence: TGTGCCAGCAGTCCCGGCCCGGTGGGTCAGCCCCAGCATTTT.

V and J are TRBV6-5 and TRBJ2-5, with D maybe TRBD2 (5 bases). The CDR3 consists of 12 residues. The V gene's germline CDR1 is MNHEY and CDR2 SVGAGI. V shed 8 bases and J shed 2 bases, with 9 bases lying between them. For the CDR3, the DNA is TGTGCCAGCGGACTTCTACAAGAGACCCAGTACTTC. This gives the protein CASGLLQETQYF.

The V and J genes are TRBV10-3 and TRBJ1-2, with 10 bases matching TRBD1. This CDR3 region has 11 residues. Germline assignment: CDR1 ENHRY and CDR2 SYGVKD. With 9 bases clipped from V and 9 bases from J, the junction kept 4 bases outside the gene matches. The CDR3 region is CAMGDRGSYTF. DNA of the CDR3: TGTGCCATGGGGGACAGGGGCAGCTACACCTTC.

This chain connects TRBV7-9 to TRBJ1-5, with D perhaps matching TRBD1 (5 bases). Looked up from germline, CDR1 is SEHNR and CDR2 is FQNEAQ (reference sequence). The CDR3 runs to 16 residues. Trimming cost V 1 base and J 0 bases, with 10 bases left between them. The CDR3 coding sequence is TGTGCCAGCAGCTTAGTCCAGGGAGGTAGCAATCAGCCCCAGCATTTT. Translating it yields CASSLVQGGSNQPQHF.

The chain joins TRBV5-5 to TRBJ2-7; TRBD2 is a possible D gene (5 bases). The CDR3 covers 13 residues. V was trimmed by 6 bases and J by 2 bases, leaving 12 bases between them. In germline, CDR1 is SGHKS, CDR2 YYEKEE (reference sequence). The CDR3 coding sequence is TGTGCCAGCATCCCGGGGAGCACCTACGAGCAGTACTTC. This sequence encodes CASIPGSTYEQYF.

CDR3 in DNA: TGTGCCACCAGCAGAGAATACACCATCTCTGGGGCCAACGTCCTGACTTTC. This encodes CATSREYTISGANVLTF. This rearrangement joins TRBV15 to TRBJ2-6; no clear D. This CDR3 has 17 amino acids. Germline V lookup: CDR1 LNHNV, CDR2 YYDKDF (reference sequence). Trimming removed 0 bases from V and 0 bases from J, with 9 bases in between.

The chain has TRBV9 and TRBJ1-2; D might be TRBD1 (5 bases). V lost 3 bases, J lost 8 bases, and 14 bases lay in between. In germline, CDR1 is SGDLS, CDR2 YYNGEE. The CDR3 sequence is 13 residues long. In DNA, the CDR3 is TGTGCCAGCAGCGAGGCAGGGAATTGGGGCTACACCTTC. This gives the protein CASSEAGNWGYTF.

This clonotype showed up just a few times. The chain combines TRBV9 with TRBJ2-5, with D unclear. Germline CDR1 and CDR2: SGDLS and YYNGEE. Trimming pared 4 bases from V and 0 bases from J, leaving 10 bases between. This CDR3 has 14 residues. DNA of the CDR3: TGTGCCAGCAGCTATGGGTCGTACCAAGAGACCCAGTACTTC. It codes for CASSYGSYQETQYF.

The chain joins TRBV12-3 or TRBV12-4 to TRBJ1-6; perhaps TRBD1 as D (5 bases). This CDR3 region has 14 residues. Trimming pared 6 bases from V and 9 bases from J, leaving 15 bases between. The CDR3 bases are TGTGCCAGCAGCTCCGGGACGCCGTTTTCACCCCTCCACTTT. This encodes CASSSGTPFSPLHF.

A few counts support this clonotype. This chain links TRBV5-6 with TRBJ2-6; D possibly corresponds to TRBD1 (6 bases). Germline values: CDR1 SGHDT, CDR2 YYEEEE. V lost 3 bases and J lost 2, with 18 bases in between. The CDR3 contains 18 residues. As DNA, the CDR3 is TGTGCCAGCAGCTGGGGGCCCAAGGGGACCGCTGGGGCCAACGTCCTGACTTTC. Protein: CASSWGPKGTAGANVLTF.